The 23 T cell receptor beta chains given below trace back to one sample, sequenced in a study of OX40 agonist ivuxolimab in advanced cancers. Sequencing was performed with immunoSEQ multiplex PCR; in TCRdb, only in-frame clones are kept and a portion is missing. Here the sample spans about 80,000 clones, roughly 84% being singletons. The sequenced sample was CD4+ or CD8+ T cells sorted from blood, obtained in a trial of the OX40 agonist ivuxolimab. Receptor source: an adult with an advanced solid tumor such as melanoma, head and neck, liver or kidney cancer.

CDR3 bases: TGCGCCAGCAGCTTGATCGGCGGGGGGGCGGATGAGCAGTTCTTC. Encoded protein: CASSLIGGGADEQFF. The chain combines TRBV5-1 with TRBJ2-1; TRBD2 aligns across 9 bases. There are 15 residues in the CDR3. Germline CDR1 SGHRS, CDR2 YFSETQ. With 1 base clipped from V and 8 bases from J, the junction kept 7 bases outside the gene matches.

This clone was observed a handful of times. The chain links TRBV11-2 to TRBJ1-2; 8 bases align to TRBD1. The CDR3 is 16 residues long. Germline loops: CDR1 SGHAT, CDR2 FQNNGV. J gave up 6 bases and V 5 bases, and 14 bases lay outside the gene matches. Here the CDR3 DNA reads TGTGCCAGCAGCCCCTGGGTAATGACAGGGGTGGATGGCTACACCTTC. Its protein product is CASSPWVMTGVDGYTF.

This clone appeared once. The rearrangement joins TRBV5-5 to TRBJ2-7; 7 bases agree with TRBD2. The CDR3 is 15 amino acids. V dropped 4 bases and J dropped 3; count of bases not matched to a gene: 10. The V gene's germline CDR1 is SGHKS and CDR2 YYEKEE (reference sequence). The CDR3 DNA sequence: TGTGCCAGCAGCCCCTCGAGCGGGGCCTTCTACGAGCAGTACGTC. It is translated as CASSPSSGAFYEQYV.

This clone has more than one count but fewer than ten. The V and J genes are TRBV5-5 and TRBJ1-5; D not certain. Germline V CDR1 and CDR2: SGHKS, YYEKEE (reference sequence). The V and J ends lost 1 base and 4 bases respectively, with 12 bases between them. CDR3 length: 15 residues. Here the CDR3 reads CASSLLLGINQPQHF. The DNA for the CDR3 is TGTGCCAGCAGCTTGCTATTGGGAATTAATCAGCCCCAGCATTTT.

V usage is TRBV15 and J usage is TRBJ1-1; TRBD1 agrees at 9 bases. The CDR3 spans 15 residues. J gave up 2 bases and V 1 base, and 2 bases lay outside the gene matches. Germline CDR1 and CDR2: LNHNV and YYDKDF (reference sequence). The CDR3 spells CATSRGTGGNTEAFF. CDR3 sequence (DNA): TGTGCCACCAGCAGAGGTACAGGGGGCAACACTGAAGCTTTCTTT.

The chain uses TRBV13 and TRBJ1-2, with 8 bases identical to TRBD1. Germline V gene data show CDR1 as PRHDT and CDR2 as FYEKMQ (reference sequence). Trimming took 0 bases from V and 4 from J; bases not matched to a gene: 4. This CDR3 has 15 amino acids. The CDR3 DNA follows: TGTGCCAGCAGCTTAGGCCTAACAGGGGGCTATGGCTACACCTTC. Translation: CASSLGLTGGYGYTF. The whole variable domain, remainder taken from reference TRBV13 and TRBJ1-2, is AAGVIQSPRHLIKEKRETATLKCYPIPRHDTVYWYQQGPGQDPQFLISFYEKMQSDKGSIPDRFSAQQFSDYHSELNMSSLELGDSALYFCASSLGLTGGYGYTFGSGTRLTVV.

V usage is TRBV5-7 and J usage is TRBJ1-3, with TRBD1 identical over 9 bases. TRBV5-7 is known as an ORF, though its function is uncertain. V shed 4 bases and J 10 bases; nucleotides not matched to a gene: 12. The CDR3 covers 15 residues. CDR3 sequence: CASSTNRGLGDTIYF. DNA for the CDR3: TGTGCCAGCAGCACGAACAGGGGGCTCGGAGATACCATATATTTT.

V usage is TRBV5-4 and J usage is TRBJ2-1; 7 bases are a match to TRBD1. CDR3 length: 11 residues. The V and J ends lost 4 bases and 14 bases, in that order; junction bases with no gene match: 6. Germline V gene lookup returns CDR1 SGHNT and CDR2 YYREEE (reference sequence). CDR3 amino acids: CASSKGQDKFF. The CDR3 DNA sequence: TGTGCCAGCAGCAAAGGACAGGATAAGTTCTTC.

The V gene is TRBV5-1, the J gene TRBJ1-3; perhaps TRBD1 as D (5 bases). CDR1 and CDR2 (germline): SGHRS, YFSETQ. Trimming removed 2 bases at V and 3 bases at J, with 9 bases between. The CDR3 extends over 14 amino acids. CDR3 nucleotide sequence: TGCGCCAGCAGCTTCCGGGGGGATGGAAACACCATATATTTT. Residues: CASSFRGDGNTIYF. The full variable domain, with the rest looked up from reference TRBV5-1 and TRBJ1-3, is KAGVTQTPRYLIKTRGQQVTLSCSPISGHRSVSWYQQTPGQGLQFLFEYFSETQRNKGNFPGRFSGRQFSNSRSEMNVSTLELGDSALYLCASSFRGDGNTIYFGEGSWLTVV.

The chain combines TRBV5-1 with TRBJ1-2, with 9 bases identical to TRBD1. After removal of 4 bases from V and 2 bases from J, the junction contained 9 bases not matched to a gene. CDR1 and CDR2 (germline): SGHRS, YFSETQ. This CDR3 region has 16 residues. For the CDR3, the DNA is TGCGCCAGCAGCGCACAGGGGGCAGTGGGGAACTATGGCTACACCTTC. Protein: CASSAQGAVGNYGYTF.

The chain links TRBV11-3 to TRBJ2-2; 14 bases are a match to TRBD2. V trimming: 1 base; J trimming: 5 bases; junction bases outside the gene matches: 6. The germline V gene encodes CDR1 SGHNT and CDR2 YENEEA. The CDR3 runs 18 residues. CDR3 bases: TGTGCCAGCAGCTTAGTCCTGACTAGCGGGAGGGAGACCGGGGAGCTGTTTTTT. This gives the protein CASSLVLTSGRETGELFF.

The V and J genes are TRBV28 and TRBJ2-7, with D perhaps TRBD2 (6 bases). The V end was cut by 5 bases, the J end by 2 bases, with 19 bases between. The germline V gene encodes CDR1 MDHEN and CDR2 SYDVKM. This CDR3 has 16 residues. The CDR3 region is CASSPPAASVPYEQYF. In DNA form, the CDR3 reads TGTGCCAGCAGTCCCCCGGCGGCTAGCGTACCCTACGAGCAGTACTTC.

The V and J genes are TRBV7-2 and TRBJ2-7; 7 bases map to TRBD2. This CDR3 region has 14 residues. Germline values: CDR1 SGHTA, CDR2 FQGNSA. V shed 3 bases and J 5 bases; nucleotides not matched to a gene: 7. The CDR3 is CASSFGSGGHEQYF. The CDR3 bases are TGTGCCAGCAGCTTCGGGTCGGGAGGCCACGAGCAGTACTTC.

The chain uses TRBV2 and TRBJ1-5; D not certain. CDR3 length: 15 amino acids. From germline, CDR1 is SNHLY and CDR2 FYNNEI. Trimming removed 8 bases from V and 2 bases from J, with 16 bases in between. CDR3 sequence: CASLQEAFGNQPQHF. Here the CDR3 DNA reads TGTGCCAGCCTCCAGGAGGCATTTGGCAATCAGCCCCAGCATTTT.

This clone was recorded a few times. The V and J genes are TRBV5-6 and TRBJ1-2; D gene ambiguous. Germline CDR1 and CDR2: SGHDT and YYEEEE. CDR3 size: 13 residues. Trimming removed 1 base at V and 8 bases at J, with 12 bases between. Here the CDR3 reads CASSLWARGGYTF. As DNA, the CDR3 is TGTGCCAGCAGCTTGTGGGCCCGAGGGGGCTACACCTTC. Using reference TRBV5-6 and TRBJ1-2 for the parts outside the CDR3, the full variable domain is DAGVTQSPTHLIKTRGQQVTLRCSPKSGHDTVSWYQQALGQGPQFIFQYYEEEERQRGNFPDRFSGHQFPNYSSELNVNALLLGDSALYLCASSLWARGGYTFGSGTRLTVV.

V and J are TRBV21-1 and TRBJ1-1. TRBV21-1 is flagged as a pseudogene. The CDR3 extends over 14 amino acids. The CDR3 spells CASSKGGEGTEAFF. The CDR3 bases are TGTGCCAGCAGCAAGGGAGGGGAGGGCACTGAAGCTTTCTTT.

This clone has a handful of counts. J is TRBJ2-7 and V is TRBV7-8; 9 bases align to TRBD1. Germline V gives CDR1 SGHVS, CDR2 FQNEAQ. The CDR3 covers 16 residues. V shed 1 base and J 6 bases; nucleotides not matched to a gene: 10. CDR3 bases: TGTGCCAGCAGCTTAGTGTTTGGGACAGGGAGTCCCGAGCAGTACGTC. Protein: CASSLVFGTGSPEQYV.

The chain recombines TRBV4-1 with TRBJ2-5; D gene uncertain. This CDR3 has 15 residues. The V gene's germline CDR1 is MGHRA and CDR2 YSYEKL. V shed 3 bases and J shed 6 bases, with 17 bases lying between them. The CDR3 DNA is TGCGCCAGCAGCCATGACCTTAAAACCGAGAAGACCCAGTACTTC. Translating gives CASSHDLKTEKTQYF.

The V and J genes are TRBV4-2 and TRBJ1-6; D is undetermined. Trimming pared 4 bases from V and 3 bases from J, leaving 25 bases between. Germline assignment: CDR1 LGHNA and CDR2 YNFKEQ. The CDR3 loop spans 20 amino acids. The CDR3 DNA reads as TGTGCCAGCAGCCTCGAAGGGTATCCTAACTATCACAACTATAATTCACCCCTCCACTTT. It encodes CASSLEGYPNYHNYNSPLHF.

The table lists this clone with a count of one. The chain couples TRBV6-1 to TRBJ2-3, with D tentatively TRBD1 or TRBD2 (5 bases each). Germline CDR1 reads MNHNS; CDR2 reads SASEGT. With 6 bases removed from V and 2 bases from J, the gap between germline ends came to 15 bases. CDR3 length: 15 amino acids. As DNA, the CDR3 is TGTGCCAGCAGCGACTTCGGGACCCTCACAGATACGCAGTATTTT. Protein product: CASSDFGTLTDTQYF.

The chain uses TRBV18 and TRBJ2-5; 11 nucleotides agree with TRBD1. J lost 1 base, V lost 6 bases, and 4 bases had no gene match. This CDR3 spans 15 amino acids. The germline gives CDR1 KGHSH, CDR2 LQKENI. CDR3 bases: TGTGCCAGCTCTGTTGGGACAGGGGGCCAAGAGACCCAGTACTTC. It yields the protein CASSVGTGGQETQYF.

The chain combines TRBV15 with TRBJ1-5; D perhaps matches TRBD1 (5 bases). The V end was cut by 2 bases, the J end by 7 bases, with 24 bases between. Looked up from germline, CDR1 is LNHNV and CDR2 is YYDKDF (reference sequence). There are 18 residues in the CDR3. The CDR3 coding sequence is TGTGCCACCAGCAGACCAAGTAAGTGGACAAACCGCGGGCAGCCCCAGCATTTT. It specifies CATSRPSKWTNRGQPQHF.

This sequence joins TRBV29-1 and TRBJ2-7; perhaps D is TRBD1 or TRBD2 (5 bases each). Looked up from germline, CDR1 is SQVTM and CDR2 is ANQGSEA. The CDR3 length is 15 residues. The V end was cut by 0 bases, the J end by 2 bases, with 14 bases between. CDR3 DNA: TGCAGCGTTGAAGACCGACTAAGGGGACCCTACGAGCAGTACTTC. Translation gives CSVEDRLRGPYEQYF.